This T cell receptor beta chain comes out of a study of stem cell transplantation in POMP-related autoinflammatory disease. Study-wide background: Impaired MHC class I-dependent CD8+ differentiation was hypothesized from defective thymoproteasomes. Before transplant, CD4+ T cells skewed naive and CD8+ proportions were low.

The CDR3 spans 19 residues. V shed 2 bases and J 0 bases; nucleotides not matched to a gene: 7. Germline V lookup: CDR1 SGHKS, CDR2 YYEKEE (reference sequence). Prominent immunodeficiency with autoinflammation defined PRAID. Measured with immunoSEQ multiplex PCR; TCRdb has only the in-frame clones, and not every one. The sample shows tens of thousands of clones, roughly 93% of them seen only once. This sequence was found in a human patient with POMP-related autoinflammation and immune dysregulation (PRAID). Some T cells may be transferred from the graft donor. Sequencing was performed on CD4+ T cells from PBMCs, taken after stem cell transplantation. The chain uses TRBV5-5 and TRBJ1-6; 11 nucleotides agree with TRBD1. The CDR3 loop reads CASSLLDRGPSSYNSPLHF. The CDR3 DNA is TGTGCCAGCAGCTTACTGGACAGGGGGCCTAGCTCCTATAATTCACCCCTCCACTTT.